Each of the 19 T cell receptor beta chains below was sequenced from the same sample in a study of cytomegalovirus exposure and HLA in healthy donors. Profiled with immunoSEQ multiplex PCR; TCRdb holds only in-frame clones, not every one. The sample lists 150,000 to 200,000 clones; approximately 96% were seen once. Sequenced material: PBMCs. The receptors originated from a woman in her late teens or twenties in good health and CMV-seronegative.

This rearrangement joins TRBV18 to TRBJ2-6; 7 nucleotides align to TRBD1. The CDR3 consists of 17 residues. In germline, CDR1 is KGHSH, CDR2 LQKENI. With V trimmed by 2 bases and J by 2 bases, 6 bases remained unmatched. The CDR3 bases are TGTGCCAGCTCACCATACAGGGGATCGGCTGGGGCCAACGTCCTGACTTTC. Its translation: CASSPYRGSAGANVLTF.

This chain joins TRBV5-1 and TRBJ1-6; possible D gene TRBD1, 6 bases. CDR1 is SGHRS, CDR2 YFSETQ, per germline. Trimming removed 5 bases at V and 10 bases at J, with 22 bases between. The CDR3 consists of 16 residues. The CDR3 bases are TGCGCCAGCAGGCCGACAAGCGATCAGGGGCGGTCACCCCTCCACTTT. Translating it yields CASRPTSDQGRSPLHF.

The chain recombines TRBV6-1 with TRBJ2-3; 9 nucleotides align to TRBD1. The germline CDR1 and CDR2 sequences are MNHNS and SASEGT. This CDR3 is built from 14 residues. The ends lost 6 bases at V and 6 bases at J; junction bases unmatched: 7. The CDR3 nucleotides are TGTGCCAGCAGAATACAGGGGGCATCGGATACGCAGTATTTT. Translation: CASRIQGASDTQYF.

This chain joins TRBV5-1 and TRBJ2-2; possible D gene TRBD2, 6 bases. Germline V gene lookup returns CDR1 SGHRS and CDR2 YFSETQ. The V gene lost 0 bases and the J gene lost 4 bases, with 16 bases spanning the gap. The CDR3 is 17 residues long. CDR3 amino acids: CASSLVGGALSTGELFF. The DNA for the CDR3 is TGCGCCAGCAGCTTGGTAGGAGGGGCTCTTAGCACCGGGGAGCTGTTTTTT.

The CDR3 here is CASSSPWAQETQYF. The CDR3 DNA follows: TGTGCCAGCAGTTCACCATGGGCCCAAGAGACCCAGTACTTC. The chain has TRBV25-1 and TRBJ2-5; D is uncertain. The CDR3 runs to 14 residues. Germline CDR1 MGHDK, CDR2 SYGVNS. V lost 5 bases and J lost 1, with 11 bases in between.

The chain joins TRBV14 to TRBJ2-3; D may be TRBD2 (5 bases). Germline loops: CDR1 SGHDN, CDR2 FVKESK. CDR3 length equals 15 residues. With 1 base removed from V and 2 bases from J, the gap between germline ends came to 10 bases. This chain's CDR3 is CASSQVNGVTDTQYF. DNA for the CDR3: TGTGCCAGCAGCCAAGTAAACGGGGTCACAGATACGCAGTATTTT.

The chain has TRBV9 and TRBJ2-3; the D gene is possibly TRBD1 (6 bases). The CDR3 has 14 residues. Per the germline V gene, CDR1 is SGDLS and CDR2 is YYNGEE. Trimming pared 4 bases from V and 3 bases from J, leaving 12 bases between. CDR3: CASSLRGDTDTQYF. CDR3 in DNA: TGTGCCAGCAGCCTCAGGGGAGATACAGATACGCAGTATTTT.

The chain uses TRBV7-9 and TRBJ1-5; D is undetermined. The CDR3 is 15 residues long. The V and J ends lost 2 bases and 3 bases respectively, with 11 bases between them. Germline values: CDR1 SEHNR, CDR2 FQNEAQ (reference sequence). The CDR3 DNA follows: TGTGCCAGCAGCTTATCTGAGGAGTACAATCAGCCCCAGCATTTT. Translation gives CASSLSEEYNQPQHF. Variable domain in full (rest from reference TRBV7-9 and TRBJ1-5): DTGVSQNPRHKITKRGQNVTFRCDPISEHNRLYWYRQTLGQGPEFLTYFQNEAQLEKSRLLSDRFSAERPKGSFSTLEIQRTEQGDSAMYLCASSLSEEYNQPQHFGDGTRLSIL.

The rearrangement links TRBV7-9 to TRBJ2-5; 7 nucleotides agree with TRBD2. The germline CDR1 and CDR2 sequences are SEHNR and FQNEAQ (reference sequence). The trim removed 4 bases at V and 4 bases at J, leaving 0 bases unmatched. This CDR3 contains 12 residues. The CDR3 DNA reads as TGTGCCAGCAGCTGGGGGGGAGAGACCCAGTACTTC. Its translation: CASSWGGETQYF.

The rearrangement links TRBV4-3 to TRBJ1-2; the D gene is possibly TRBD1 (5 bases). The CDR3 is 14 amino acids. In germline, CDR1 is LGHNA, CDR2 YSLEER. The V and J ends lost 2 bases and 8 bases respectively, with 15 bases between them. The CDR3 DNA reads TGCGCCAGCAGCCAAAATATTCAGGGCCTGGGCTACACCTTC. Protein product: CASSQNIQGLGYTF.

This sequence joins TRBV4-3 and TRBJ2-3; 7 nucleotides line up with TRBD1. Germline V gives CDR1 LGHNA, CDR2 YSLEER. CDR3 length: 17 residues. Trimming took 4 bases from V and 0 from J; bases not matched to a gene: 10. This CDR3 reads CASSRTGGGWSTDTQYF. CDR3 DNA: TGCGCCAGCAGCCGGACAGGTGGGGGTTGGAGCACAGATACGCAGTATTTT.

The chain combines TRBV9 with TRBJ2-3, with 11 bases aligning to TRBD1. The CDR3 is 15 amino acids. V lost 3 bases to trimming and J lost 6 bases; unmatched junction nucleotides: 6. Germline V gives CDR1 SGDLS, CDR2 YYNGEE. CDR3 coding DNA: TGTGCCAGCAGCGAATGGGACAGGGGGTCGGATACGCAGTATTTT. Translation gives CASSEWDRGSDTQYF.

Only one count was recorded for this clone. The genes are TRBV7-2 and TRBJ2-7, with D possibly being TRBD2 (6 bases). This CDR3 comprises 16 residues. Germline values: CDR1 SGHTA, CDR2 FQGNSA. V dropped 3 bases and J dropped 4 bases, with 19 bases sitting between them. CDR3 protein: CASSFSGLQASYEQYF. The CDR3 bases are TGTGCCAGCAGCTTCTCGGGACTCCAAGCATCTTACGAGCAGTACTTC.

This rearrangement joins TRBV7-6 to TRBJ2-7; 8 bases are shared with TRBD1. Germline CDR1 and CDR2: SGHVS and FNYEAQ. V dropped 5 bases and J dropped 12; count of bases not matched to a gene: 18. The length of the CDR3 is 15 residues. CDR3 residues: CASSQDPGQASLRYF. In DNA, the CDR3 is TGTGCCAGCAGCCAAGACCCGGGACAGGCCTCTTTAAGGTACTTC.

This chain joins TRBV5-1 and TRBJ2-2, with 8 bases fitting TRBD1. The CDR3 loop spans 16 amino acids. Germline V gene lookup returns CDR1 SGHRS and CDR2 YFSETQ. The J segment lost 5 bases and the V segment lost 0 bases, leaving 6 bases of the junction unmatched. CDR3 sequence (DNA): TGCGCCAGCAGCTTGGCGGGACAGGTGCTTACCGGGGAGCTGTTTTTT. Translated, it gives CASSLAGQVLTGELFF.

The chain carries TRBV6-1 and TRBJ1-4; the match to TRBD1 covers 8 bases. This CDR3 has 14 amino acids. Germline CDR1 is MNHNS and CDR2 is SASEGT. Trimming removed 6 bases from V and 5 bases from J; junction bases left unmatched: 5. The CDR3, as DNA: TGTGCCAGCAGACCAGGGGGCACCAATGAAAAACTGTTTTTT. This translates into CASRPGGTNEKLFF.

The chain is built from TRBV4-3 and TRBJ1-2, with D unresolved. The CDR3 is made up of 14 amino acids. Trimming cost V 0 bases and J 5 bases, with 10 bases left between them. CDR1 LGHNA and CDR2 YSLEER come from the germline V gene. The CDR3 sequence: CASSQDLGEYGYTF. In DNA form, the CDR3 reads TGCGCCAGCAGCCAAGATCTCGGGGAGTATGGCTACACCTTC.

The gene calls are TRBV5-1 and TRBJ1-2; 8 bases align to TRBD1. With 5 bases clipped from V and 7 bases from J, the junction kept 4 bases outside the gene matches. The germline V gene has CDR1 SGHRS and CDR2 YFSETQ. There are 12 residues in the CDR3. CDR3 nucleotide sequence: TGCGCCAGCAGGACAGGGGAGAGTGGCTACACCTTC. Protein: CASRTGESGYTF. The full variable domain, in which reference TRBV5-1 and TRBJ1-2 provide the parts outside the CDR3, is KAGVTQTPRYLIKTRGQQVTLSCSPISGHRSVSWYQQTPGQGLQFLFEYFSETQRNKGNFPGRFSGRQFSNSRSEMNVSTLELGDSALYLCASRTGESGYTFGSGTRLTVV.

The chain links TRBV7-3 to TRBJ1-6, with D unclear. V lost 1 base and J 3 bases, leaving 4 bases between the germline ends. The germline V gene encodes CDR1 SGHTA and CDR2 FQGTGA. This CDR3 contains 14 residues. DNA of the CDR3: TGTGCCAGCAGCTTAAACAGCTATAATTCACCCCTCCACTTT. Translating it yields CASSLNSYNSPLHF.